This T cell receptor (beta chain) appears in the sequencing data of a study of regulatory T cells in long-lasting Graves disease. As to this clonotype: Its antigen is not identified.

With iRepertoire HTBI primers and Arm-PCR of CDR3 regions, TCR beta libraries were built. Each CDR3 protein gets one entry after TCRdb re-called the multiplex PCR reads with MiXCR. Among 300,000 to 500,000 distinct CDR3 sequences listed, roughly 20% were seen once. Study-level points and caveats: Investigators studied peripheral blood only, not thyroid tissue. Patients with persistent disease showed a bias toward TRBV28, TRBJ1-2 and TRBJ2-5.

Time point described: persistent/refractory GD, antithyroid drugs over 5 years with positive TRAb. PBMCs provided the RNA from which the TCR library was made. Between the trimmed V and J ends, which lost 0 bases and 2 bases, there was a span of 7 bases. CDR1 is ENHRY and CDR2 is SYGVKD in the germline V gene. CDR3 size: 14 residues. The rearrangement joins TRBV10-3 to TRBJ2-5; D unresolved. The TCR sequence derives from a female donor with Graves disease. The sample consisted of peripheral blood mononuclear cells (PBMCs), taken when the disease was refractory, from a patient treated with antithyroid drugs. CDR3 nucleotides: TGTGCCATCAGTGAGTCTCTGCGTCAAGAGACCCAGTACTTC. Translated, it gives CAISESLRQETQYF.